The 5 T cell receptor beta chains reported below all come from one sample, sequenced in a study of human T cells and chemical hapten exposure. Time point given: patch test 3, about 24 weeks after DPC sensitization. As for treatment: therapeutic diphenylcyclopropenone sensitization with weekly scalp DPC. TCRdb called the RACE reads again in MiXCR, with one record for every CDR3 protein. The sample records 150,000 to 200,000 distinct CDR3 sequences, 25% to 30% being singletons. Sample: whole blood, taken in connection with sensitization to the hapten diphenylcyclopropenone (DPC). The receptor set was obtained from a woman between 18 and 29 years old with alopecia areata. Some clones in this sample may be carry-over from other donors' samples.

The genes are TRBV4-1 and TRBJ1-4; D not certain. V lost 6 bases to trimming and J lost 4 bases, with 3 bases between them. Germline V gene lookup returns CDR1 MGHRA and CDR2 YSYEKL. The CDR3 consists of 11 residues. CDR3 sequence (DNA): TGCGCCAGCAGGCTTAATGAAAAACTGTTTTTT. Its protein is CASRLNEKLFF.

This chain uses TRBV7-3 with TRBJ2-7; possibly TRBD2 for D (6 bases). V gave up 5 bases and J gave up 1 base, with 12 bases separating them. Germline CDR1 SGHTA, CDR2 FQGTGA. The CDR3 consists of 14 residues. The CDR3 is CASSPGGMSYEQYF. CDR3 nucleotide sequence: TGTGCCAGCAGCCCAGGCGGGATGTCCTACGAGCAGTACTTC.

This sequence joins TRBV20-1 and TRBJ1-2; D not resolved. V lost 5 bases and J lost 1, with 8 bases in between. Germline-derived CDR1 and CDR2 are DFQATT and SNEGSKA (reference sequence). The CDR3 has 12 amino acids. The CDR3 loop is CSAPTDNYGYTF. Here the CDR3 DNA reads TGCAGTGCTCCCACCGATAACTATGGCTACACCTTC.

DNA of the CDR3: TGCGCCAGCAGCTACAATAGCGGTACGCAGTATTTT. Amino acids: CASSYNSGTQYF. The chain employs TRBV5-1 and TRBJ2-3, with D possibly TRBD2 on 6 matching bases. This CDR3 has 12 residues. Germline V gene lookup returns CDR1 SGHRS and CDR2 YFSETQ. V lost 3 bases to trimming and J lost 8 bases, with 10 bases between them.

This clonotype has ten or more counts. This chain uses TRBV10-3 with TRBJ1-3; D may be TRBD1 (6 bases). CDR1 and CDR2 from the germline V gene are ENHRY and SYGVKD. The CDR3 is 14 amino acids. With 5 bases removed from V and 2 bases from J, the gap between germline ends came to 10 bases. This CDR3 is CAISTGSTGNTIYF. DNA of the CDR3: TGTGCCATCAGTACAGGGAGCACTGGAAACACCATATATTTT.